The 26 T cell receptor beta chains listed next were all sequenced from one sample in a study of T-cell reconstitution after alpha-beta-depleted transplantation in children (dated by TCRdb to the mid-2010s). The method was PCR. Sequencer: Illumina HiSeq 2500. Molecular barcoding was employed in the preparation of TCR libraries, with unique molecular identifiers being used to normalize TCRbeta repertoire quantification. TCRdb reran the public reads through fastp at Q25 and MiXCR, keeping productive beta chains. Each entry is one CDR3 protein sequence, shown with its most common DNA and genes. This sample has 900,000 or so distinct CDR3 sequences in its table, and around 17% of those were observed once. Clones ranked in the top ten supply around 5.3% of the sample. Sample treatment or condition, as interpreted from the label and publication: allogeneic hematopoietic cell transplantation with graft depleted of TCRalphabeta T cells and CD19 B cells.

The starting material was PBMCs, mostly from graft donor cells, obtained 360 days after TCRalphabeta/CD19-depleted stem cell transplant. The receptors shown here come from a male patient between 10 and 17 years old who had a stem cell transplant for acute lymphoblastic leukemia, so the T cells may come from the graft donor.

The chain employs TRBV5-1 and TRBJ2-7, with no clear D. CDR1 SGHRS and CDR2 YFSETQ come from the germline V gene. This CDR3 comprises 13 residues. V shed 0 bases and J shed 5 bases, with 9 bases lying between them. CDR3 loop: CASSLGVLDEQYF. In DNA form, the CDR3 reads TGCGCCAGCAGCTTGGGTGTTCTGGACGAGCAGTACTTC.

The count of this clonotype is one. This rearrangement joins TRBV14 to TRBJ2-3; D is uncertain. This CDR3 has 17 residues. The germline V gene encodes CDR1 SGHDN and CDR2 FVKESK. V gave up 4 bases and J gave up 0 bases, with 17 bases separating them. CDR3 in amino acids: CASSLPAWRASTDTQYF. CDR3 sequence (DNA): TGTGCCAGCAGCCTCCCAGCCTGGAGAGCTAGCACAGATACGCAGTATTTT. The complete variable domain, with remaining parts taken from reference TRBV14 and TRBJ2-3, reads EAGVTQFPSHSVIEKGQTVTLRCDPISGHDNLYWYRRVMGKEIKFLLHFVKESKQDESGMPNNRFLAERTGGTYSTLKVQPAELEDSGVYFCASSLPAWRASTDTQYFGPGTRLTVL.

The table lists this clonotype with a few counts. The chain links TRBV20-1 to TRBJ2-1; a possible D gene is TRBD2 (5 bases). Germline V gene lookup returns CDR1 DFQATT and CDR2 SNEGSKA (reference sequence). V was pared by 5 bases and J by 4 bases, with 12 bases between. The CDR3 is made up of 13 amino acids. CDR3 DNA: TGCAGTGCTTCTACTAGGCTGTACAATGAGCAGTTCTTC. Its translation is CSASTRLYNEQFF.

This clonotype was seen more than once but under ten times. This sequence joins TRBV6-1 and TRBJ2-7, with 8 bases aligning to TRBD2. The CDR3 extends over 16 amino acids. Germline V lookup: CDR1 MNHNS, CDR2 SASEGT. Germline trimming cut 4 bases from V and 0 bases from J; bases unmatched to any gene: 8. The CDR3 coding sequence is TGTGCCAGCAGTGGGGCCTGGACTAGCTTCTCCTACGAGCAGTACTTC. It translates to CASSGAWTSFSYEQYF.

This clonotype was seen more than once but under ten times. The genes are TRBV20-1 and TRBJ2-1; 9 bases are shared with TRBD2. The germline V gene encodes CDR1 DFQATT and CDR2 SNEGSKA (reference sequence). CDR3 size: 15 residues. J lost 1 base, V lost 5 bases, and 6 bases had no gene match. As DNA, the CDR3 is TGCAGTGCTTTTACTCTAGCGGGATCCTACAATGAGCAGTTCTTC. Protein: CSAFTLAGSYNEQFF.

J is TRBJ1-2 and V is TRBV5-1; D may be TRBD1 (5 bases). V was cut by 7 bases and J by 4 bases, with 26 bases left in between. The CDR3 is 17 residues long. Per germline, CDR1 SGHRS and CDR2 YFSETQ. For the CDR3, the DNA is TGCGCCAGCCGAGCCCGGGACTCCTTAATTTGGCGCTATGGCTACACCTTC. Its translation: CASRARDSLIWRYGYTF.

This clonotype showed up just a few times. The chain employs TRBV5-6 and TRBJ1-1, with D unresolved. Trimming shortened V by 1 base and J by 4 bases, and 11 bases separated the two germline ends. Germline V gene data show CDR1 as SGHDT and CDR2 as YYEEEE. The CDR3 spans 14 residues. The CDR3 coding sequence is TGTGCCAGCAGCTTGATTCGGCCGATCACTGAAGCTTTCTTT. It is translated as CASSLIRPITEAFF.

The chain links TRBV7-6 to TRBJ2-6; D possibly corresponds to TRBD1 (5 bases). CDR3 length: 19 amino acids. CDR1 SGHVS and CDR2 FNYEAQ come from the germline V gene. V lost 2 bases and J 4 bases, leaving 21 bases between the germline ends. The CDR3: CASSLSVSGPPDGANVLTF. CDR3 bases: TGTGCCAGCAGCTTATCGGTGTCAGGGCCCCCAGACGGGGCCAACGTCCTGACTTTC.

The rearrangement links TRBV5-1 to TRBJ2-7; D may be TRBD1 or TRBD2 (6 bases each). Germline CDR1 is SGHRS and CDR2 is YFSETQ. The V gene lost 4 bases and the J gene lost 2 bases, with 16 bases spanning the gap. The CDR3 covers 15 residues. The CDR3 sequence is CASSPGASVTYEQYF. In nucleotides, the CDR3 is TGCGCCAGCAGCCCGGGGGCTAGCGTTACCTACGAGCAGTACTTC.

The sample holds a few counts of this clonotype. CDR3 amino acids: CATGGRNTGELFF. In DNA, the CDR3 is TGTGCCACCGGGGGCAGAAATACCGGGGAGCTGTTTTTT. V usage is TRBV2 and J usage is TRBJ2-2; D is perhaps TRBD1 or TRBD2 (6 bases each). Germline V gives CDR1 SNHLY, CDR2 FYNNEI. With 10 bases removed from V and 5 bases from J, the gap between germline ends came to 14 bases. The CDR3 loop spans 13 amino acids.

The chain carries TRBV7-2 and TRBJ1-4, with D perhaps matching TRBD1 (5 bases). Germline CDR1 is SGHTA and CDR2 is FQGNSA. This CDR3 comprises 17 residues. V lost 1 base and J 3 bases, leaving 15 bases between the germline ends. This chain's CDR3 is CASSLVHIGASNEKLFF. The CDR3 nucleotides read TGTGCCAGCAGCTTAGTACACATCGGGGCTTCTAATGAAAAACTGTTTTTT.

This sequence joins TRBV15 and TRBJ2-2; 10 bases fit TRBD1. This CDR3 is 17 amino acids long. V trimming: 0 bases; J trimming: 3 bases; junction bases outside the gene matches: 4. In germline, CDR1 is LNHNV, CDR2 YYDKDF (reference sequence). CDR3 bases: TGTGCCACCAGCAGAGATTCTGACAGGGGGCACACCGGGGAGCTGTTTTTT. It yields the protein CATSRDSDRGHTGELFF.

This clonotype occurred a few times. The V call is TRBV2, the J call TRBJ2-3; D possibly uses TRBD1 or TRBD2 (5 bases each). Germline CDR1 reads SNHLY; CDR2 reads FYNNEI. The V end was cut by 11 bases, the J end by 6 bases, with 21 bases between. The CDR3 runs to 14 residues. CDR3 region: CARTGTPQVDTQYF. Here the CDR3 DNA reads TGTGCCCGTACCGGGACCCCTCAAGTTGATACGCAGTATTTT.

This clonotype has ten or more counts. This chain uses TRBV5-1 with TRBJ2-7, with D hard to call. Trimming took off 4 bases at V and 0 bases at J, with 14 bases between the two ends. The CDR3 totals 15 residues. Per germline, CDR1 SGHRS and CDR2 YFSETQ. This chain's CDR3 is CASSPLGPGSYEQYF. The CDR3 region has the DNA TGCGCCAGCAGCCCCCTAGGACCCGGCTCCTACGAGCAGTACTTC.

This clonotype has a single count. The chain is built from TRBV7-9 and TRBJ2-7; maybe TRBD1 (5 bases). Germline V lookup: CDR1 SEHNR, CDR2 FQNEAQ (reference sequence). This CDR3 comprises 15 residues. The V end was cut by 5 bases, the J end by 2 bases, with 16 bases between. In nucleotides, the CDR3 is TGTGCCAGCAGCCCCCGCACAGGATCCACCTACGAGCAGTACTTC. It encodes CASSPRTGSTYEQYF.

The CDR3 loop is CASSAWTAHSYNEQFF. CDR3 nucleotide sequence: TGTGCCAGCAGCGCCTGGACTGCCCACTCTTACAATGAGCAGTTCTTC. This rearrangement joins TRBV7-2 to TRBJ2-1; tentatively, D is TRBD2 (5 bases). CDR1 and CDR2 (germline): SGHTA, FQGNSA. Trimming shortened V by 5 bases and J by 4 bases, and 18 bases separated the two germline ends. This CDR3 comprises 16 residues.

This clonotype was seen a few times. The chain joins TRBV19 to TRBJ2-3; D might be TRBD2 (6 bases). V dropped 7 bases and J dropped 1 base, with 12 bases sitting between them. This CDR3 is built from 14 residues. Looked up from germline, CDR1 is LNHDA and CDR2 is SQIVND (reference sequence). CDR3 coding DNA: TGTGCCAGTACGGCGGGGACCGGCACAGATACGCAGTATTTT. Translating gives CASTAGTGTDTQYF.

This clonotype was counted a few times. J is TRBJ2-7 and V is TRBV7-6; 12 nucleotides match TRBD2. The CDR3 totals 17 residues. J lost 2 bases, V lost 2 bases, and 7 bases had no gene match. The germline CDR1 and CDR2 sequences are SGHVS and FNYEAQ. The CDR3: CASSLRSSGRATYEQYF. CDR3 bases: TGTGCCAGCAGCTTAAGGTCTAGCGGGAGGGCTACCTACGAGCAGTACTTC.

This clonotype was counted ten times or more. The chain combines TRBV20-1 with TRBJ2-1; the D call may be TRBD1 or TRBD2 (5 bases each). CDR3 length equals 17 residues. Germline values: CDR1 DFQATT, CDR2 SNEGSKA (reference sequence). The V end lost 0 bases, the J end lost 0 bases, and 15 bases lay between the germline ends. CDR3 nucleotides: TGCAGTGCTAGAGATCACGGGGACCCAGTCTCCTACAATGAGCAGTTCTTC. Residues: CSARDHGDPVSYNEQFF.

A few counts support this clonotype. The chain has TRBV10-3 and TRBJ1-5; no firm D call. Between the trimmed V and J ends, which lost 3 bases and 5 bases, there was a span of 11 bases. Germline V gene sequence: CDR1 ENHRY, CDR2 SYGVKD. This CDR3 comprises 14 residues. The CDR3 bases are TGTGCCATCAGTGAAGCGACGGAGTATCAGCCCCAGCATTTT. Amino acid sequence: CAISEATEYQPQHF.

The chain recombines TRBV5-5 with TRBJ2-7; no reliable D call. Germline lookup yields CDR1 SGHKS and CDR2 YYEKEE (reference sequence). This CDR3 has 15 residues. V lost 0 bases to trimming and J lost 3 bases, with 13 bases between them. The CDR3 loop reads CASSLGRGSFYEQYF. The CDR3, as DNA: TGTGCCAGCAGCTTGGGGCGAGGCTCTTTCTACGAGCAGTACTTC.

This sequence joins TRBV7-9 and TRBJ2-5, with D unclear. CDR3 length equals 14 residues. Germline-derived CDR1 and CDR2 are SEHNR and FQNEAQ (reference sequence). With 4 bases removed from V and 0 bases from J, the gap between germline ends came to 9 bases. The CDR3 loop reads CASSSRRHQETQYF. DNA for the CDR3: TGTGCCAGCAGCTCCCGCAGACACCAAGAGACCCAGTACTTC.

The chain joins TRBV12-3 or TRBV12-4 to TRBJ1-5, with D possibly TRBD1 on 6 matching bases. With 3 bases removed from V and 5 bases from J, the gap between germline ends came to 14 bases. The CDR3 is made up of 15 amino acids. The CDR3 protein is CASSFSRDTHQPQHF. The DNA for the CDR3 is TGTGCCAGCAGTTTCTCAAGGGACACTCATCAGCCCCAGCATTTT.

The chain links TRBV12-3 or TRBV12-4 to TRBJ2-7; TRBD1 matches 10 bases. The CDR3 totals 15 residues. J lost 3 bases, V lost 3 bases, and 5 bases had no gene match. CDR3 region: CASSFRRDRGYEQYF. In DNA, the CDR3 is TGTGCCAGCAGTTTCCGCCGGGACAGGGGCTACGAGCAGTACTTC.

The J gene is TRBJ2-7, the V gene TRBV20-1; D unresolved. The CDR3 consists of 11 residues. V was cut by 3 bases and J by 3 bases, with 6 bases left in between. The V gene's germline CDR1 is DFQATT and CDR2 SNEGSKA (reference sequence). The CDR3 DNA reads TGCAGTGCTAGGGTCCGCTACGAGCAGTACTTC. It codes for CSARVRYEQYF.

This clonotype turned up a few times. V and J are TRBV5-1 and TRBJ2-1, with D tentatively TRBD1 or TRBD2 (6 bases each). V gave up 4 bases and J gave up 7 bases, with 24 bases separating them. Germline CDR1 is SGHRS and CDR2 is YFSETQ. This CDR3 has 17 residues. CDR3 sequence reads: CASSMTRGLQLRNEQFF. The CDR3 DNA is TGCGCCAGCAGCATGACTCGGGGGCTCCAACTACGGAATGAGCAGTTCTTC.